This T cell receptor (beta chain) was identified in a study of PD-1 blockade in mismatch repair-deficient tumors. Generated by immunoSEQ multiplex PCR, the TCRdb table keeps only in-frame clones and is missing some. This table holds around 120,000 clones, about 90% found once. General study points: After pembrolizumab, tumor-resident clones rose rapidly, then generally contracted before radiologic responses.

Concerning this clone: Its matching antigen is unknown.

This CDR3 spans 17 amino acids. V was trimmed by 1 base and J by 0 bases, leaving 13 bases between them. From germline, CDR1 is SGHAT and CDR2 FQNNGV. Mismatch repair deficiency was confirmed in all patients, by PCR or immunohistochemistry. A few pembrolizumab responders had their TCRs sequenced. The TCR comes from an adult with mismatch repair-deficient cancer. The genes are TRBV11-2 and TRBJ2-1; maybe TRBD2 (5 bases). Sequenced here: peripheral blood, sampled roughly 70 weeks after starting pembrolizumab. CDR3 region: CASSLVGVASSYNEQFF. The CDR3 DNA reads TGTGCCAGCAGCTTAGTGGGAGTGGCGAGCTCCTACAATGAGCAGTTCTTC.